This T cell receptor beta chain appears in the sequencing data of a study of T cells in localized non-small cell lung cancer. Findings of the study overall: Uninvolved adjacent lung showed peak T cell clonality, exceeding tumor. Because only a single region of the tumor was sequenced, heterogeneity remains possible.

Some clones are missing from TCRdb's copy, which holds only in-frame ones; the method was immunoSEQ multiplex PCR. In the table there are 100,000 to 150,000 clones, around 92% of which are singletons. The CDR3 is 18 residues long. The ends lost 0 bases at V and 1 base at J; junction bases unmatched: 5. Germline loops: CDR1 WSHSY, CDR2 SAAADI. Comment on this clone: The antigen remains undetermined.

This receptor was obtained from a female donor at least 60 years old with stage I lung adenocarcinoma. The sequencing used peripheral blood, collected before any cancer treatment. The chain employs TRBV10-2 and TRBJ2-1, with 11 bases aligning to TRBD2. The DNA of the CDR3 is TGCGCCAGCAGTGAGTCGGGTGTAGCGGGAGGGTCCTACAATGAGCAGTTCTTC. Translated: CASSESGVAGGSYNEQFF.